This T cell receptor beta chain was documented in a study of persistence of HIV-infected CD4 T cells (TCRdb year 2020). General notes on the study: Suppressive ART had been received by participants for a median of roughly 8 years. The clonality of all cells in each sorted population was assessed by TCRbeta sequencing, whereas the clonality of infected cells was assessed by proviral sequencing. Anti-CD3/anti-CD28 stimulation activated a higher proportion of cells, with a lower memory fraction, than antigen stimulation. The study isolated CMV- and HIV-1 Gag-responding CD4+ T cells from ART-treated individuals to examine antigen-driven clonal expansion of HIV-1-infected cells. For the TCR cluster analysis across participants, fewer than ten participants were included for CMV and about seven participants for Gag. Apart from a couple of participants who underwent leukapheresis at a single time point, peripheral blood samples of up to 180 mL were collected from participants at multiple time points.

What the treatment or condition label conveys for this sample: suppressive antiretroviral therapy. Cells were stimulated with anti-CD3/anti-CD28 magnetic beads as a nonspecific positive control representing the CD4+ T cell repertoire. CD4+ T cells that responded were sorted based on upregulation of both CD40 ligand and CD69. Participants were HIV-1-infected adults who started suppressive ART during chronic infection. For at least 4 years, participants had undetectable plasma HIV-1 RNA, below 50 copies/mL. To be included, a participant needed positive CMV serology and a CD4+ T cell count above 400 cells/uL. Before stimulation, PBMCs were isolated using density centrifugation and then depleted of CD8+ T cells. For approximately 20 hours, the CD8-depleted PBMCs were stimulated with anti-CD28/CD49d costimulation, a CD40-blocking antibody, and enfuvirtide to prevent new infections. Cells were sorted on a Beckman Coulter MoFlo Legacy or XDP sorter, with propidium iodide excluding dead cells. Genomic DNA was extracted using the QIAamp DNA Mini Kit for samples with more than one million cells and using the Quick-DNA Microprep Kit for all other samples.

The immunoSEQ hsTCRB assay version 4 in survey mode was used to sequence TCRbeta repertoires from genomic DNA. For TCRbeta sequencing, genomic DNA was diluted to roughly 9.4 ng/uL, with up to about 1 ug used per sample. Turning to the authors' computational methods: Analysis of the TCRbeta data was done in ImmunoSeq Analyzer 3.0, and diversity was computed on productive nucleotide rearrangements. The improved Chao index was used to estimate lower-bound TCR diversity, and the Gini coefficient was used to estimate clonality using the Immunarch R package. Nucleotide rearrangements that differed but encoded the same CDR3beta amino acid sequence were counted as separate clonotypes. TCRbeta sequences significantly enriched in antigen-responding cells relative to anti-CD3/anti-CD28-activated cells were identified by differential abundance analysis. GLIPH2 grouped TCRs by predicted peptide-MHC specificity, both within each participant and across combined participant data sets. This immuneACCESS table, as held by TCRdb, lists in-frame sequences with V and J called but not all clones. Of the missing ones, under half trace to an unresolved V gene in checked studies; the others have no known cause. Clone size and V and J calls were adopted from that table, with D and trimming inferred from the DNA. For this sample the table gives some 41,000 clones, of which roughly 90% were detected only once. Approximately 1.3% of the sample rests with the top ten.

Spanning cysteine to phenylalanine, the CDR3 consists of 14 amino acids. Only the CDR3 part of the read is kept: 42 bases, read in frame from the first base. CDR1 is given as MNHNY and CDR2 as SVGAGI, both from the germline V gene (reference sequence). The junction carries 16 bases between V and J, which are trimmed by 8 bases and 8 bases respectively. Broad study findings and their caveats: Few individuals were included in the study, and only a limited range of antigens was tested. Significantly lower TCRbeta richness was observed in CMV- and Gag-responding cells than in anti-CD3/anti-CD28-responding cells, and higher oligoclonality was observed in CMV-responding cells than in CD3/CD28-stimulated and Gag-responding cells. Within the same sorted populations, TCR oligoclonality correlated with proviral oligoclonality. Enrichment of degenerate expanded CDR3beta sequences was found in antigen-responding cells, suggesting convergent selection of CD4+ responses to CMV and Gag. Restriction of bulk TCR analyses to the rare CMV-responding cells that actually carried HIV-1 proviruses was not possible.

This clone was seen only a few times. The antigen it recognizes is unknown. No much larger clone is present one base from it, and per-base qualities are unavailable. The material sequenced was CD4+ T cells sorted from PBMCs after approximately 20-hour stimulation, taken from a patient who received antiretroviral therapy. The cell subset or site label here, explained by the study, means: CD40L+CD69+ CD4 T cells responding to anti-CD3/anti-CD28 beads, representing the overall repertoire. The TCR comes from an adult man with HIV who was CMV-seropositive. The sequence joins TRBV6-6 to TRBJ1-6; TRBD1 is a possible D gene, resting on 6 matching bases. The CDR3 in this case is CASYKQGLDSPLHF. In nucleotide form, the sequence is TGTGCCAGCTACAAGCAGGGGTTGGATTCACCCCTCCACTTT.